Listed below are T cell receptor beta chains from one sample, sequenced in a study of blood T cell repertoires in COVID-19. Using immunoSEQ multiplex PCR, the repertoire was profiled, and TCRdb retains in-frame clones only, with some absent. The sample contains about 160,000 clones, 65% to 85% of which appear only once. Sequenced: PBMCs or T cells enriched from blood (not recorded which). The receptor set was obtained from a woman in her 50s in a cohort exposed to, infected with or recovered from COVID-19 (not recorded which). The CDR3 runs from the conserved cysteine through the conserved F or W. The D gene is left open where the match is weak. Only part of the rows carry a size: once, few, many, or a class if the clone is expanded.

j_call: TRBJ2-4; d_call: NA; v_call: TRBV4-3; clone_size: NA; cdr3_aa: CASSQAWTELAKNIQYF; cdr3_nt: TGCGCCAGCAGCCAAGCATGGACAGAACTAGCCAAAAACATTCAGTACTTC
j_call: TRBJ1-1; d_call: NA; v_call: TRBV28; clone_size: NA; cdr3_aa: CASSIGGGRGEAFF; cdr3_nt: TGTGCCAGCAGTATCGGCGGGGGCCGAGGTGAAGCTTTCTTT
j_call: TRBJ2-3; d_call: TRBD2; v_call: TRBV11-3; clone_size: NA; cdr3_aa: CASSLDFGTSGADTQYF; cdr3_nt: TGTGCCAGCAGCTTAGACTTTGGGACTAGCGGCGCAGATACGCAGTATTTT
j_call: TRBJ1-4; d_call: NA; v_call: TRBV14; clone_size: NA; cdr3_aa: CASTRGYSYNEKLFF; cdr3_nt: TGTGCCAGCACACGCGGGTACAGCTATAATGAAAAACTGTTTTTT
j_call: TRBJ2-3; d_call: TRBD2; v_call: TRBV24-1; clone_size: NA; cdr3_aa: CATRAGAQHTQYF; cdr3_nt: TGTGCCACACGAGCGGGGGCCCAACATACGCAGTATTTT
j_call: TRBJ2-1; d_call: TRBD2; v_call: TRBV11-2; clone_size: NA; cdr3_aa: CASRVAGAPYNEQFF; cdr3_nt: TGTGCCAGCAGAGTAGCGGGAGCGCCTTACAATGAGCAGTTCTTC
j_call: TRBJ2-1; d_call: TRBD2; v_call: TRBV6-6; clone_size: NA; cdr3_aa: CASSSTSGRRYNEQFF; cdr3_nt: TGTGCCAGCAGTTCGACTAGCGGGAGACGGTACAATGAGCAGTTCTTC
j_call: TRBJ1-2; d_call: TRBD1; v_call: TRBV5-8; clone_size: NA; cdr3_aa: CASTIRRQGDYGYTF; cdr3_nt: TGTGCCAGCACCATCCGGAGACAGGGAGACTATGGCTACACCTTC
j_call: TRBJ2-2; d_call: NA; v_call: TRBV15; clone_size: NA; cdr3_aa: CATSREGTKNTGELFF; cdr3_nt: TGTGCCACCAGCAGAGAAGGGACAAAGAACACCGGGGAGCTGTTTTTT
j_call: TRBJ2-5; d_call: TRBD2; v_call: TRBV27; clone_size: many; cdr3_aa: CASSLPEGLAGVVQETQYF; cdr3_nt: TGTGCCAGCAGTTTACCCGAGGGACTAGCGGGGGTGGTCCAAGAGACCCAGTACTTC
j_call: TRBJ2-7; d_call: NA; v_call: TRBV18; clone_size: NA; cdr3_aa: CASSTLGQTYEQYF; cdr3_nt: TGTGCCAGCTCAACTCTCGGACAGACCTACGAGCAGTACTTC
j_call: TRBJ2-5; d_call: NA; v_call: TRBV30; clone_size: NA; cdr3_aa: CAWSTRVGQETQYF; cdr3_nt: TGTGCCTGGAGTACCCGGGTAGGACAAGAGACCCAGTACTTC
j_call: TRBJ2-3; d_call: TRBD2; v_call: TRBV7-2; clone_size: NA; cdr3_aa: CASSLTTGGSFVADTQYF; cdr3_nt: TGTGCCAGCAGCTTGACAACGGGGGGGAGTTTTGTTGCAGATACGCAGTATTTT
j_call: TRBJ2-7; d_call: TRBD1; v_call: TRBV2; clone_size: NA; cdr3_aa: CASTPTGSTYEQYF; cdr3_nt: TGTGCCAGCACTCCGACAGGGTCTACCTACGAGCAGTACTTC
j_call: TRBJ1-5; d_call: TRBD1; v_call: TRBV3-1/TRBV3-2; clone_size: NA; cdr3_aa: CASSQGQGYQPQHF; cdr3_nt: TGTGCCAGCAGCCAAGGACAGGGGTATCAGCCCCAGCATTTT
j_call: TRBJ2-2; d_call: TRBD2; v_call: TRBV28; clone_size: NA; cdr3_aa: CASNLGLAGRTGELFF; cdr3_nt: TGTGCCAGCAACCTGGGACTAGCGGGACGCACCGGGGAGCTGTTTTTT
j_call: TRBJ1-1; d_call: TRBD1; v_call: TRBV27; clone_size: NA; cdr3_aa: CASSFDRGTMNTEAFF; cdr3_nt: TGTGCCAGCAGTTTCGACAGGGGGACGATGAACACTGAAGCTTTCTTT
j_call: TRBJ2-7; d_call: TRBD1; v_call: TRBV5-5; clone_size: NA; cdr3_aa: CASSLGLTGGYEQYF; cdr3_nt: TGTGCCAGCAGCTTGGGTTTGACAGGGGGATACGAGCAGTACTTC
j_call: TRBJ1-2; d_call: TRBD1; v_call: TRBV28; clone_size: NA; cdr3_aa: CASSPWDRANYGYTF; cdr3_nt: TGTGCCAGCAGTCCCTGGGACAGAGCTAACTATGGCTACACCTTC
j_call: TRBJ2-3; d_call: NA; v_call: TRBV5-5; clone_size: NA; cdr3_aa: CASSLGGSRADTQYF; cdr3_nt: TGTGCCAGCAGCTTAGGTGGGAGCCGCGCAGATACGCAGTATTTT
j_call: TRBJ1-2; d_call: NA; v_call: TRBV29-1; clone_size: once; cdr3_aa: CSVEVTEFYGYTF; cdr3_nt: TGCAGCGTTGAAGTCACAGAATTCTATGGCTACACCTTC
j_call: TRBJ1-5; d_call: TRBD1; v_call: TRBV6-1; clone_size: NA; cdr3_aa: CASSERGQGEMGNQPQHF; cdr3_nt: TGTGCCAGCAGTGAACGGGGTCAGGGGGAGATGGGCAATCAGCCCCAGCATTTT
j_call: TRBJ1-6; d_call: NA; v_call: TRBV6-5; clone_size: NA; cdr3_aa: CASSFTKDRTRSPLHF; cdr3_nt: TGTGCCAGCAGTTTCACAAAGGACAGAACAAGGTCACCCCTCCACTTT
j_call: TRBJ2-1; d_call: TRBD2; v_call: TRBV4-1; clone_size: NA; cdr3_aa: CASQKEASGPIYNEQFF; cdr3_nt: TGCGCCAGCCAAAAGGAAGCTAGCGGGCCTATCTACAATGAGCAGTTCTTC
j_call: TRBJ2-5; d_call: NA; v_call: TRBV6-1; clone_size: NA; cdr3_aa: CASSEIGQSETQYF; cdr3_nt: TGTGCCAGCAGTGAAATAGGACAATCAGAGACCCAGTACTTC
j_call: TRBJ1-5; d_call: NA; v_call: TRBV5-1; clone_size: NA; cdr3_aa: CASSLETGSNQPQHF; cdr3_nt: TGCGCCAGCAGCTTGGAGACAGGAAGCAATCAGCCCCAGCATTTT
j_call: TRBJ1-6; d_call: NA; v_call: TRBV29-1; clone_size: few; cdr3_aa: CSVVCGGESPLHF; cdr3_nt: TGCAGCGTTGTTTGCGGGGGCGAGTCACCCCTCCACTTT
j_call: TRBJ1-6; d_call: TRBD1; v_call: TRBV19; clone_size: NA; cdr3_aa: CASSMTGESSPLHF; cdr3_nt: TGTGCCAGTAGTATGACAGGGGAGAGTTCACCCCTCCACTTT
j_call: TRBJ1-1; d_call: TRBD1; v_call: TRBV7-9; clone_size: NA; cdr3_aa: CASSSTGGSAEAFF; cdr3_nt: TGTGCCAGCAGCTCAACAGGGGGCTCCGCTGAAGCTTTCTTT
j_call: TRBJ2-3; d_call: TRBD2; v_call: TRBV7-6; clone_size: NA; cdr3_aa: CASRPDSGAFTDTQYF; cdr3_nt: TGTGCCAGCAGACCCGATAGCGGGGCGTTCACAGATACGCAGTATTTT
j_call: TRBJ1-6; d_call: NA; v_call: TRBV2; clone_size: NA; cdr3_aa: CASRPTGTHHPPLHF; cdr3_nt: TGTGCCAGCAGGCCAACCGGGACACACCATCCACCCCTCCACTTT
j_call: TRBJ2-5; d_call: TRBD1; v_call: TRBV11-3; clone_size: NA; cdr3_aa: CASSLRGQGQETQYF; cdr3_nt: TGTGCCAGCAGCTTACGGGGACAGGGGCAAGAGACCCAGTACTTC
j_call: TRBJ2-6; d_call: NA; v_call: TRBV7-9; clone_size: NA; cdr3_aa: CASSSGYGRGKPGANVLTF; cdr3_nt: TGTGCCAGCAGCTCCGGATATGGCAGGGGAAAGCCTGGGGCCAACGTCCTGACTTTC
j_call: TRBJ2-3; d_call: NA; v_call: TRBV7-9; clone_size: NA; cdr3_aa: CASSTRQGMIGDTQYF; cdr3_nt: TGTGCCAGCAGCACCCGACAAGGAATGATTGGGGATACGCAGTATTTT
j_call: TRBJ2-1; d_call: TRBD1; v_call: TRBV4-3; clone_size: NA; cdr3_aa: CASSQSSGDSDNEQFF; cdr3_nt: TGCGCCAGCAGCCAATCTTCCGGGGACAGTGACAATGAGCAGTTCTTC